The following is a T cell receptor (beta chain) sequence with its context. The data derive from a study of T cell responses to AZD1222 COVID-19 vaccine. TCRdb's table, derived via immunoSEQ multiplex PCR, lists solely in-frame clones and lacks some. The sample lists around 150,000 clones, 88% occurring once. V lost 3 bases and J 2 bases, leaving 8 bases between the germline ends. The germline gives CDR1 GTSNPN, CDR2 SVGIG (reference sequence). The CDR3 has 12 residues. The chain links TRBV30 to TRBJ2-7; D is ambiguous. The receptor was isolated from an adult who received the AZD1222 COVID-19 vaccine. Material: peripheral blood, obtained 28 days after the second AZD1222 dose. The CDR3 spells CAWRLPTYEQYF. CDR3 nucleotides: TGTGCCTGGAGGCTCCCCACCTACGAGCAGTACTTC.